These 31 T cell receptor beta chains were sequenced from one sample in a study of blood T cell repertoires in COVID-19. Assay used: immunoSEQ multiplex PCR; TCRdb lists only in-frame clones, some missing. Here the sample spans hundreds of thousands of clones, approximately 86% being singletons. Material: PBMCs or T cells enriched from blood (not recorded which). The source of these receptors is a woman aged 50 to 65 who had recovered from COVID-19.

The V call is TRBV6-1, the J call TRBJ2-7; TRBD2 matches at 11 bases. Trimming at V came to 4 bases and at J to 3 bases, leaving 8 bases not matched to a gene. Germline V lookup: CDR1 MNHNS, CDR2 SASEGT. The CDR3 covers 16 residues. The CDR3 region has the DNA TGTGCCAGCAGTGTTACTCTAGCGGGAGGATTCTACGAGCAGTACTTC. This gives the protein CASSVTLAGGFYEQYF.

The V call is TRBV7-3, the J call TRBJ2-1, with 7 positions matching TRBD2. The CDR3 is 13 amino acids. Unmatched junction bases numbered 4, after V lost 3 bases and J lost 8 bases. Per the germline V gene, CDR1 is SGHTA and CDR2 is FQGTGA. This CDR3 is CASSLAGDDEQFF. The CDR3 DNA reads TGTGCCAGCAGCTTGGCGGGAGACGATGAGCAGTTCTTC.

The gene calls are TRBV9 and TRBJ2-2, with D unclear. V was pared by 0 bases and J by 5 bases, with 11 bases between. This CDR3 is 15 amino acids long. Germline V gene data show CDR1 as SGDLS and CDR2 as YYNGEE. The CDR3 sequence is CASSVDSPITGELFF. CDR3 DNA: TGTGCCAGCAGCGTAGACAGCCCAATTACCGGGGAGCTGTTTTTT.

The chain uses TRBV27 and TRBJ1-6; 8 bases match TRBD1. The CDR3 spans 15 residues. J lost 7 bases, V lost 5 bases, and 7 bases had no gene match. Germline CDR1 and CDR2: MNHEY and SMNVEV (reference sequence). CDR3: CASSPGQGTNSPLHF. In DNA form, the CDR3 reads TGTGCCAGCAGTCCCGGACAGGGAACCAATTCACCCCTCCACTTT.

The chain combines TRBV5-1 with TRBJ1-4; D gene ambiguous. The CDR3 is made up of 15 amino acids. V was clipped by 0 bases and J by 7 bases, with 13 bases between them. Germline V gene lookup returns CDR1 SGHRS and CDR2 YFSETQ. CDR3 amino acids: CASSLDEATGEKLFF. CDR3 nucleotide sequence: TGCGCCAGCAGCTTGGACGAGGCCACTGGTGAAAAACTGTTTTTT.

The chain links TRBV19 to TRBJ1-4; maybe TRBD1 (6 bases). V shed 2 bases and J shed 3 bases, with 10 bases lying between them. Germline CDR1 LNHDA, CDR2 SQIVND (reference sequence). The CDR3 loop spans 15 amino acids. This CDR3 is CASSITGMANEKLFF. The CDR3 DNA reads TGTGCCAGTAGTATAACAGGGATGGCTAATGAAAAACTGTTTTTT.

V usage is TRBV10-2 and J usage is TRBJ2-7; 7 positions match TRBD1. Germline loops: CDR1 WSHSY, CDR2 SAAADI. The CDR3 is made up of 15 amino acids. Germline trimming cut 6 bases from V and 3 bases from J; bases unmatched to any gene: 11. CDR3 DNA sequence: TGCGCCAGCAGAAGCCTTTCAACAGGGGTCTACGAGCAGTACTTC. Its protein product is CASRSLSTGVYEQYF.

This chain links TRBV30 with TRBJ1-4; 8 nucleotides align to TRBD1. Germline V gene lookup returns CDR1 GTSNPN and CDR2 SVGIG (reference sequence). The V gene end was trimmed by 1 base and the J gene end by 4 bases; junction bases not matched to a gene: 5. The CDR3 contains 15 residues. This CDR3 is CAWSGGRGHNEKLFF. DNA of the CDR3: TGTGCCTGGAGTGGAGGCAGGGGGCATAATGAAAAACTGTTTTTT.

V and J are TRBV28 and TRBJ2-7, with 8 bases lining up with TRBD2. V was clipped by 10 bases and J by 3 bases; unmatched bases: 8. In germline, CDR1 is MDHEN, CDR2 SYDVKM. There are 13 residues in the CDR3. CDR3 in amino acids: CATRLASHYEQYF. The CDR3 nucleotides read TGTGCCACCCGACTAGCGTCCCACTACGAGCAGTACTTC.

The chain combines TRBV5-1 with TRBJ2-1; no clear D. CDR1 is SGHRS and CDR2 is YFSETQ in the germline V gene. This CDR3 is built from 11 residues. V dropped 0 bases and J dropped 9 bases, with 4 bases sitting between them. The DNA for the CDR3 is TGCGCCAGCAGCTTGGCCGTTGAGCAGTTCTTC. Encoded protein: CASSLAVEQFF.

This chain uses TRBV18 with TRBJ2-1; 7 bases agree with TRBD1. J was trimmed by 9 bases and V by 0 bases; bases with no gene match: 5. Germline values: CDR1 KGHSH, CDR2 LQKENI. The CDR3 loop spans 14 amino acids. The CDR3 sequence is CASSPPSGGIEQFF. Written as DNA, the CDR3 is TGTGCCAGCTCACCACCGTCAGGGGGTATTGAGCAGTTCTTC.

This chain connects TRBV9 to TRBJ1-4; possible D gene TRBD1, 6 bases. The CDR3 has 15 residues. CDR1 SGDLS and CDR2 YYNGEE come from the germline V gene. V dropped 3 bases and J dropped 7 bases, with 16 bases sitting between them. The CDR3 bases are TGTGCCAGCAGCGCCGCGGGGGGGGCGGGTGAAAAACTGTTTTTT. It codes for CASSAAGGAGEKLFF. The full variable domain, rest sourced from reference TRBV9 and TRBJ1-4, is DSGVTQTPKHLITATGQRVTLRCSPRSGDLSVYWYQQSLDQGLQFLIQYYNGEERAKGNILERFSAQQFPDLHSELNLSSLELGDSALYFCASSAAGGAGEKLFFGSGTQLSVL.

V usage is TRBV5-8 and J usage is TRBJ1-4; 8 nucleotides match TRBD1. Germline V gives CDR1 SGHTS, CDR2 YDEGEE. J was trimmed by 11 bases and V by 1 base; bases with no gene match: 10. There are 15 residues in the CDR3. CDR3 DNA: TGTGCCAGCAGCTTGTTTGGACAGGGATCGGGGAAACTGTTTTTT. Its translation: CASSLFGQGSGKLFF.

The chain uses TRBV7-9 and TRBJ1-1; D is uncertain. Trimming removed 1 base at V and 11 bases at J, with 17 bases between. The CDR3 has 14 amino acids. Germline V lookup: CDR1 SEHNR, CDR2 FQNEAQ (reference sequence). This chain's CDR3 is CASSLDLNNVGAFF. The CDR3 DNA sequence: TGTGCCAGCAGCTTAGATTTAAACAACGTTGGTGCTTTCTTT.

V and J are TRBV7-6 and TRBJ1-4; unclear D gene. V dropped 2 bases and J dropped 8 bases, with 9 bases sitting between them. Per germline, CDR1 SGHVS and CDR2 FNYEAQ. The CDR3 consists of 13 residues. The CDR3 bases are TGTGCCAGCAGCTTATTTACCGGGGAAAAACTGTTTTTT. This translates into CASSLFTGEKLFF.

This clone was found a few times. CDR3 sequence: CASRKAGRDEQFF. DNA of the CDR3: TGTGCCAGCAGAAAAGCGGGACGGGATGAGCAGTTCTTC. The rearrangement links TRBV27 to TRBJ2-1; 7 bases are shared with TRBD2. Germline V lookup: CDR1 MNHEY, CDR2 SMNVEV (reference sequence). The J segment lost 8 bases and the V segment lost 6 bases, leaving 7 bases of the junction unmatched. The CDR3 totals 13 residues.

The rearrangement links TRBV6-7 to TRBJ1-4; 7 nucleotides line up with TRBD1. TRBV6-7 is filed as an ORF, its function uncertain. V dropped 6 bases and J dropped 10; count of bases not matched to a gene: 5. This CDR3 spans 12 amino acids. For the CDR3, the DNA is TGTGCCAGCAGAAACAGGGGAGGAAAACTGTTTTTT. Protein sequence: CASRNRGGKLFF.

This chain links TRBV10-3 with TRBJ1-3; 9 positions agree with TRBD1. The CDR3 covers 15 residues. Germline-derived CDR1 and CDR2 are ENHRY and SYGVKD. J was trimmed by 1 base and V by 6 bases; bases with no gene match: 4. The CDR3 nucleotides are TGTGCCATCAGACAGGGGGCTGGGTCTGGAAACACCATATATTTT. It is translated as CAIRQGAGSGNTIYF.

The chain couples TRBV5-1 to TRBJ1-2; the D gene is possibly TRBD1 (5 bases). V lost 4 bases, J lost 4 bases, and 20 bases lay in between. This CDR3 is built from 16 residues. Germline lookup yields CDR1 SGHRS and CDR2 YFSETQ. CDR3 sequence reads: CASSQVGGAMLYGYTF. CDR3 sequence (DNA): TGCGCCAGCAGCCAAGTCGGGGGAGCGATGCTCTATGGCTACACCTTC. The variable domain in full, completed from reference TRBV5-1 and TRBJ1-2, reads KAGVTQTPRYLIKTRGQQVTLSCSPISGHRSVSWYQQTPGQGLQFLFEYFSETQRNKGNFPGRFSGRQFSNSRSEMNVSTLELGDSALYLCASSQVGGAMLYGYTFGSGTRLTVV.

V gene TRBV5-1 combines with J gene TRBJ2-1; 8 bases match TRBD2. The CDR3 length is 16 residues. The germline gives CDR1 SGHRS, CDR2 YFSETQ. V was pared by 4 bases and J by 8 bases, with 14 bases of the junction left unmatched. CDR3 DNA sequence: TGCGCCAGCAGCCCCCGGGTAGCGGGATCCCAGCATGAGCAGTTCTTC. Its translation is CASSPRVAGSQHEQFF. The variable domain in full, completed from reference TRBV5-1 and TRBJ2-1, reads KAGVTQTPRYLIKTRGQQVTLSCSPISGHRSVSWYQQTPGQGLQFLFEYFSETQRNKGNFPGRFSGRQFSNSRSEMNVSTLELGDSALYLCASSPRVAGSQHEQFFGPGTRLTVL.

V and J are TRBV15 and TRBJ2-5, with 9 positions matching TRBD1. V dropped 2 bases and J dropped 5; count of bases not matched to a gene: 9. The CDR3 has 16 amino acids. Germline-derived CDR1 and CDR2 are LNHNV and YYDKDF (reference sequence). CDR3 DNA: TGTGCCACCAGCAGAAGACCGAGGACAGGGGCGGAGACCCAGTACTTC. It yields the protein CATSRRPRTGAETQYF.

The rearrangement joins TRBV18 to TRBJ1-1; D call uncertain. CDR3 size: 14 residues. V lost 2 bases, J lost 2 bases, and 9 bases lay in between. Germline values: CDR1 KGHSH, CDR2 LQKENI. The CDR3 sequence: CASSPLAQNTEAFF. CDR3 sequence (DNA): TGTGCCAGCTCACCATTGGCCCAAAACACTGAAGCTTTCTTT.

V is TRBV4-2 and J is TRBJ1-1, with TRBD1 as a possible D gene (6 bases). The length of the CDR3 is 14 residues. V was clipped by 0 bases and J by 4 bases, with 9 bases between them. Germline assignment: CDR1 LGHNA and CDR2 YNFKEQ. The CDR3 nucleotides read TGTGCCAGCAGCCAAGAACTCAGGGGCACTGAAGCTTTCTTT. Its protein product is CASSQELRGTEAFF.

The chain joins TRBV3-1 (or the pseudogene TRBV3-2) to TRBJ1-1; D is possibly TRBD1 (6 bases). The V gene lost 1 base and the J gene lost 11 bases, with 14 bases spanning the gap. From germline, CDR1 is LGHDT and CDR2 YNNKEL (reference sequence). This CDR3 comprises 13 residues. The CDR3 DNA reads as TGTGCCAGCAGCCAAGGCCTTATCACAGGGGCTTTCTTT. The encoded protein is CASSQGLITGAFF.

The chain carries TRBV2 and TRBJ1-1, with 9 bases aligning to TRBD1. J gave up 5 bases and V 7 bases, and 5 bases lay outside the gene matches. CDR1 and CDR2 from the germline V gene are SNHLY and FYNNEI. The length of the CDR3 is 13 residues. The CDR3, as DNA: TGTGCCAGCACACAACAGGGGGCGACTGAAGCTTTCTTT. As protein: CASTQQGATEAFF.

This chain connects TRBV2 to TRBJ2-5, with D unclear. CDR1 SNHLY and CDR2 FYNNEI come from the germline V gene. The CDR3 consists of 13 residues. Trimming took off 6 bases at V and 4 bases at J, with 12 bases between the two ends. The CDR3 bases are TGTGCCAGCAGCGGGTCAAGTGTAGAGACCCAGTACTTC. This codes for CASSGSSVETQYF.

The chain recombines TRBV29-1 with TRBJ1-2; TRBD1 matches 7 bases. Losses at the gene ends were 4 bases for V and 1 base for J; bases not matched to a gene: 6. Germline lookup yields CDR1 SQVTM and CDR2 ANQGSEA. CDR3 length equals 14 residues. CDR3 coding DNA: TGCAGCGTTGCTCTCGGGACAGTTAACTATGGCTACACCTTC. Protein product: CSVALGTVNYGYTF.

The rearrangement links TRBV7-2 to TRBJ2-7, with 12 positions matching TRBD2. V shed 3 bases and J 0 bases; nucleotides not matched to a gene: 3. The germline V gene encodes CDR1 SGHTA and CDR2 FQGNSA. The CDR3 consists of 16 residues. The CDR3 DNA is TGTGCCAGCAGCTTCGGACTAGCGGGAACCTCCTACGAGCAGTACTTC. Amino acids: CASSFGLAGTSYEQYF.

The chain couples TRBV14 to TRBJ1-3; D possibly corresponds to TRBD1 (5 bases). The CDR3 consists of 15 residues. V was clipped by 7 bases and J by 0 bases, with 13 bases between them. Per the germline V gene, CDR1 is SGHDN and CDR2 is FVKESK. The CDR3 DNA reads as TGTGCCAGCAAACGGGACTCCACCTCTGGAAACACCATATATTTT. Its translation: CASKRDSTSGNTIYF.

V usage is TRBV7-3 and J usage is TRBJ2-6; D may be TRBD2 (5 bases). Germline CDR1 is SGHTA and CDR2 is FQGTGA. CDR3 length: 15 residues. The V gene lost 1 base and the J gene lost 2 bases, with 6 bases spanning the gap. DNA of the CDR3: TGTGCCAGCAGCTTAAGGGAGACTGGGGCCAACGTCCTGACTTTC. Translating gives CASSLRETGANVLTF.

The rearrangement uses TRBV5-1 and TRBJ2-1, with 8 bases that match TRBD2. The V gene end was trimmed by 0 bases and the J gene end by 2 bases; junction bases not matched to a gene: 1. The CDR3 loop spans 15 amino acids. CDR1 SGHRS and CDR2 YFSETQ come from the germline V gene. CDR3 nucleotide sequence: TGCGCCAGCAGCTTGGTTAGCGGGACCTACAATGAGCAGTTCTTC. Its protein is CASSLVSGTYNEQFF.